This T cell receptor beta chain comes out of a study of tumor-infiltrating lymphocytes in localized non-small cell lung cancer. General study points: Compared with uninvolved lung, tumors showed higher T cell infiltration by TCRbeta sequencing. T-cell fraction did not differ between immunotypes IM1 and IM2. No link was found between tumor T-cell fraction and recurrence-free survival. Different pieces of the same tissue went to different assays, confounding technical variation with intratumor heterogeneity.

CDR1 MGHRA and CDR2 YSYEKL come from the germline V gene. Germline trimming cut 4 bases from V and 0 bases from J; bases unmatched to any gene: 5. The length of the CDR3 is 15 residues. Comments on this clone: Its antigen is currently unknown.

Clones were read by immunoSEQ multiplex PCR, and TCRdb kept only the in-frame ones, dropping some. This sample has about 16,000 clones, with around 85% found just once. The sequenced sample was lung tumor tissue. This TCR was recovered from a human donor with non-small cell lung cancer. The chain couples TRBV4-1 to TRBJ1-1; the match to TRBD1 covers 7 bases. CDR3 sequence: CASSPAQGVNTEAFF. The CDR3 nucleotides read TGCGCCAGCAGCCCCGCTCAGGGGGTGAACACTGAAGCTTTCTTT.